This entry concerns a single T cell receptor beta chain. Germline CDR1 SGHVS, CDR2 FQNEAQ. Trimming removed 2 bases from V and 0 bases from J, with 16 bases in between. CDR3 length: 17 amino acids. The data derive from a study of blood T cell repertoires in COVID-19. Generated by immunoSEQ multiplex PCR, the TCRdb table keeps only in-frame clones and is missing some. The sample lists 240,000 or so clones, around 86% occurring once. This clonotype was sampled from a woman between 45 and 60 years old who had recovered from COVID-19. Specimen: PBMCs or T cells enriched from blood (not recorded which). This rearrangement joins TRBV7-8 to TRBJ1-2; no firm D call. In DNA form, the CDR3 reads TGTGCCAGCAGCTTAACCATGCTTGTGGGCTCTAACTATGGCTACACCTTC. As protein: CASSLTMLVGSNYGYTF.